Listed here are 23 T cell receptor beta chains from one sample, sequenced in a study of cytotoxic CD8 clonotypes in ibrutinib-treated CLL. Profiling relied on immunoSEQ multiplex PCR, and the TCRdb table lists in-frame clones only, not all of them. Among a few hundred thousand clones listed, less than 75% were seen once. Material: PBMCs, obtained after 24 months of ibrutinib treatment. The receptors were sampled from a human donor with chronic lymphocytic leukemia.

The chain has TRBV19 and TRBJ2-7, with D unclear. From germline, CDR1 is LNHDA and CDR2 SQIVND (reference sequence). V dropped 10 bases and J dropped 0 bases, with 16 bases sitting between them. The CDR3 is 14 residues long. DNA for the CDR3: TGTGCCACATCAGACGGCGGATACTCCTACGAGCAGTACTTC. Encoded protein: CATSDGGYSYEQYF.

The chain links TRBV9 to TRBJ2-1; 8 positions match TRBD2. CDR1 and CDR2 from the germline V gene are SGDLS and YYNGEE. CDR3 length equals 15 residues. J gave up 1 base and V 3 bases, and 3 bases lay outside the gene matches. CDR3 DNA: TGTGCCAGCAGCGAGGGACTAGATTCCTACAATGAGCAGTTCTTC. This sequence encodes CASSEGLDSYNEQFF.

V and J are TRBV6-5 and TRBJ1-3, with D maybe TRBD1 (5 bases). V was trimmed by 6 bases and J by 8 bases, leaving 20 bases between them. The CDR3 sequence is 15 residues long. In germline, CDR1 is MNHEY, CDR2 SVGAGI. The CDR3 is CASSQPRDARDTIYF. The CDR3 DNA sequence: TGTGCCAGCAGCCAACCCCGGGACGCGCGGGACACCATATATTTT.

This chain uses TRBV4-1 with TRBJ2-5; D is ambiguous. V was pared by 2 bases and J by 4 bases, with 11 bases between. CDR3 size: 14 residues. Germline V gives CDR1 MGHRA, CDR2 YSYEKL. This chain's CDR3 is CASSQHNQLETQYF. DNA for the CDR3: TGCGCCAGCAGCCAACACAACCAACTAGAGACCCAGTACTTC.

CDR3 nucleotide sequence: TGTGCCAGCAGAGCGGGAGTGGGAGGAGAGCAGTACTTC. Protein: CASRAGVGGEQYF. The V call is TRBV9, the J call TRBJ2-7, with 8 bases matching TRBD2. The CDR3 is 13 amino acids. The trim removed 5 bases at V and 7 bases at J, leaving 8 bases unmatched. Germline values: CDR1 SGDLS, CDR2 YYNGEE.

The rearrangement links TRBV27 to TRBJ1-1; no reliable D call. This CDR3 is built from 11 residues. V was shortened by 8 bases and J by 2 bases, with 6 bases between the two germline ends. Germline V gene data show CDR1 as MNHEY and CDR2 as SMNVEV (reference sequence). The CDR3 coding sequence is TGTGCCAGCGCGGCCAACACTGAAGCTTTCTTT. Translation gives CASAANTEAFF.

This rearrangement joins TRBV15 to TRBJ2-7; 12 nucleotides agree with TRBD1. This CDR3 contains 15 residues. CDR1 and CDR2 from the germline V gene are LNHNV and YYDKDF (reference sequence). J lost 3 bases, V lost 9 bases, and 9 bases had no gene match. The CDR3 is CATERGTGGRYEQYF. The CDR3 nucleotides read TGTGCCACGGAAAGAGGGACAGGGGGCCGCTACGAGCAGTACTTC.

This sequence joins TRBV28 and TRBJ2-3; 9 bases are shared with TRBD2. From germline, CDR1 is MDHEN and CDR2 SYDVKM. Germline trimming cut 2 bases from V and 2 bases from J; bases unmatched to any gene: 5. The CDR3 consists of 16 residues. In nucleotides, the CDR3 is TGTGCCAGCAGTTTAGGAGTAGCGGGGGACACAGATACGCAGTATTTT. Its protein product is CASSLGVAGDTDTQYF.

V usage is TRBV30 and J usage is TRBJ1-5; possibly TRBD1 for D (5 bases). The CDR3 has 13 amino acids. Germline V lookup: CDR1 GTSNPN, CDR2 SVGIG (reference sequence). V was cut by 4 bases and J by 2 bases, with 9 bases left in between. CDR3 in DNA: TGTGCCTGGACCAGGGACGGCAATCAGCCCCAGCATTTT. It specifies CAWTRDGNQPQHF.

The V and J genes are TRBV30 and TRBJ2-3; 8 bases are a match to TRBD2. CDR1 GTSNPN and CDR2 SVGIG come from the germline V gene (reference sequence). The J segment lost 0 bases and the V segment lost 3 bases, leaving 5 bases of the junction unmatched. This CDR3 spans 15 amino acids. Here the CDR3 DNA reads TGTGCCTGGAGCGTAGCGGGAACAAGCACAGATACGCAGTATTTT. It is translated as CAWSVAGTSTDTQYF.

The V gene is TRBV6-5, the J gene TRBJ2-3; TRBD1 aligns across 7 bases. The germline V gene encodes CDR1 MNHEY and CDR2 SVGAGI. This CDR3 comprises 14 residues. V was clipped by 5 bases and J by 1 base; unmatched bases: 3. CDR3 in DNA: TGTGCCAGCAGTATAGACAGGGGCACAGATACGCAGTATTTT. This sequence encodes CASSIDRGTDTQYF.

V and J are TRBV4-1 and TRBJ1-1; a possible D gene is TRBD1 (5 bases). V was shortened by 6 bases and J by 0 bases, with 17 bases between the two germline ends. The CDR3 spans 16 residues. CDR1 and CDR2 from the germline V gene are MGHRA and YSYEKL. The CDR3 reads CASRPEPGPMNTEAFF. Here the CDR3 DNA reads TGCGCCAGCAGACCGGAGCCGGGGCCGATGAACACTGAAGCTTTCTTT.

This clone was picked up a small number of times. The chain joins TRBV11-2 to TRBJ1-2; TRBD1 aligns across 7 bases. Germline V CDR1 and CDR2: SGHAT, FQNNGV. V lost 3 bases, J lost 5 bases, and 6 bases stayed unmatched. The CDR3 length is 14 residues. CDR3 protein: CASSLNRGWYGYTF. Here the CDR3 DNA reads TGTGCCAGCAGCTTGAACAGGGGTTGGTATGGCTACACCTTC.

The CDR3 coding sequence is TGCAGTGCCCGAATCACTGAAGCTTTCTTT. It specifies CSARITEAFF. The chain employs TRBV20-1 and TRBJ1-1; D remains ambiguous. Trimming cost V 6 bases and J 4 bases, with 6 bases left between them. CDR1 is DFQATT, CDR2 SNEGSKA, per germline (reference sequence). The CDR3 spans 10 residues.

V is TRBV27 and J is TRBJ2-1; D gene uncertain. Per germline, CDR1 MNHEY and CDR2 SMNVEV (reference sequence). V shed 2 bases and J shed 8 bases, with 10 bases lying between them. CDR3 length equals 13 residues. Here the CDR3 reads CASSLRSVHEQFF. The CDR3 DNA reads TGTGCCAGCAGTTTACGGAGCGTCCATGAGCAGTTCTTC.

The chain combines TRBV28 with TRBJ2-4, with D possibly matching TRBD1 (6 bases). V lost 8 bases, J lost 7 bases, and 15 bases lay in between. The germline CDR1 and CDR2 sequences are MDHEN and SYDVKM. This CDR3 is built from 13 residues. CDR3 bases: TGTGCCAGCTCCCTACAGGGTACCAACATTCAGTACTTC. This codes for CASSLQGTNIQYF.

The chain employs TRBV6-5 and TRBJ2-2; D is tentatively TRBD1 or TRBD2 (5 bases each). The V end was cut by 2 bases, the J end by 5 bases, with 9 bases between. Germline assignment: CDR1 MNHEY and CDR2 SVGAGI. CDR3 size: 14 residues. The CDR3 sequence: CASSYGGATGELFF. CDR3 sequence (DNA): TGTGCCAGCAGTTACGGGGGAGCAACCGGGGAGCTGTTTTTT.

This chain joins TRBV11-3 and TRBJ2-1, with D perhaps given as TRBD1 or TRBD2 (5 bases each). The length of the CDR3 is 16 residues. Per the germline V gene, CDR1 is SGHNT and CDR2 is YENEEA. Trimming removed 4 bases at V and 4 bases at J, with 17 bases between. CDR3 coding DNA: TGTGCCAGCAGCTCCCTCGGGGCAGCCCCGTACAATGAGCAGTTCTTC. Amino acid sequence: CASSSLGAAPYNEQFF.

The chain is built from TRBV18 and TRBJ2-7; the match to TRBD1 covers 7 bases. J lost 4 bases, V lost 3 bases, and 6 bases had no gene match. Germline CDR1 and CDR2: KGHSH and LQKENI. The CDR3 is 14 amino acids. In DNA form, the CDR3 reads TGTGCCAGCTCACCCCGGACAGGTTTTTACGAGCAGTACTTC. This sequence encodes CASSPRTGFYEQYF.

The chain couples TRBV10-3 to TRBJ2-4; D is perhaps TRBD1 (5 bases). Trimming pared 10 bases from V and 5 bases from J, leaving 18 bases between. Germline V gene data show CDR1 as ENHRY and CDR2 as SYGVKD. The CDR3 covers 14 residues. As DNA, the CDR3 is TGTGCCACCTCGACAAGGGGTCCGGAAAACATTCAGTACTTC. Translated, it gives CATSTRGPENIQYF.

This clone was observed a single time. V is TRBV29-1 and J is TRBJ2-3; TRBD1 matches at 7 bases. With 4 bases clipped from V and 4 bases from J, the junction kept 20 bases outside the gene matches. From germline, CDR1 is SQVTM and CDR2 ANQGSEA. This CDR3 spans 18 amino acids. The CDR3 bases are TGCAGCGTTGTCCCGAATGTCGGGACAGCATTGTTAGCAGATACGCAGTATTTT. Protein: CSVVPNVGTALLADTQYF.

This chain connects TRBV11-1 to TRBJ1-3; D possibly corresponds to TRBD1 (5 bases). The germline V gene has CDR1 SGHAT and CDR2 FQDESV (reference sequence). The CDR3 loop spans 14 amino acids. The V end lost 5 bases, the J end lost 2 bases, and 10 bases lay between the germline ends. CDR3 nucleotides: TGTGCCAGCAGCCGGCGGGACGCTGGAAACACCATATATTTT. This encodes CASSRRDAGNTIYF.

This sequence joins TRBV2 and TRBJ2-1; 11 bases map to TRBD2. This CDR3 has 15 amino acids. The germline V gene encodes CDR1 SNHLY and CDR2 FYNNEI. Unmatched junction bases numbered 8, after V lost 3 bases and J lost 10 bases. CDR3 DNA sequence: TGTGCCAGCAGTGAGACACTAGCGGGAGTCGGAGAGCAGTTCTTC. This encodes CASSETLAGVGEQFF. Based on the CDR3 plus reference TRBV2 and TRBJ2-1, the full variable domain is EPEVTQTPSHQVTQMGQEVILRCVPISNHLYFYWYRQILGQKVEFLVSFYNNEISEKSEIFDDQFSVERPDGSNFTLKIRSTKLEDSAMYFCASSETLAGVGEQFFGPGTRLTVL.